Sequencing of this TCR beta chain was carried out in a study of beta chain features in type 1 diabetes. Study-level results: More deletions and fewer insertions at VDJ junctions were found in patients with type 1 diabetes. Possibly, sequencing cDNA over-represented cells that had high TCR expression levels.

Since all of the isolated RNA was reverse transcribed, expressed TCRB transcripts were what got sequenced. Method: immunoSEQ multiplex PCR; TCRdb's copy keeps in-frame clones and lacks some. Altogether about 930,000 clones are present, 17% being singletons, with the ten largest covering around 0.02%. The CDR3 is 20 amino acids. With 0 bases clipped from V and 0 bases from J, the junction kept 11 bases outside the gene matches. The V gene's germline CDR1 is LGHNA and CDR2 YSLEER. This clone was picked up a small number of times. Its antigen is unknown. The clonotype comes from a woman between 18 and 30 years old in good health. Source material: naive CD4+ T cells from blood. V and J are TRBV4-3 and TRBJ2-6, with TRBD1 matching 7 bases. The CDR3 spells CASSQDWGQRAISGANVLTF. The DNA for the CDR3 is TGCGCCAGCAGCCAAGATTGGGGACAGAGGGCTATCTCTGGGGCCAACGTCCTGACTTTC.